A selection of T cell receptor beta chains follows, all from one sample in a study of Ad26.COV2.S vaccination and SARS-CoV-2 variants. Sequencing used immunoSEQ multiplex PCR; TCRdb keeps in-frame clones, though not all of them. The sample has about 350,000 clones; 80% to 90% are singletons. This specimen was peripheral blood, taken in a trial of Ad26.COV2.S vaccine versus placebo. The source of these receptors is a person between 18 and 59 years old who received the Ad26.COV2.S COVID-19 vaccine or a placebo. The CDR3 runs from the conserved cysteine through the conserved F or W. The order of the fields is CDR3 protein, CDR3 DNA, clone size, J gene, D gene, V gene. The D gene is left open where the match is weak. The size entry is marked missing in some rows and otherwise reads once, few, many or a size class.

CDR3aa: CASSFITGVNEQYF
CDR3nt: TGTGCCAGCAGCTTCATTACGGGAGTGAACGAGCAGTACTTC
abundance: NA
j_gene: TRBJ2-7
d_gene: NA
v_gene: TRBV5-5

CDR3aa: CASSYLGGSTEAFF
CDR3nt: TGTGCCAGCAGTTACTTAGGGGGTAGCACTGAAGCTTTCTTT
abundance: few
j_gene: TRBJ1-1
d_gene: NA
v_gene: TRBV6-5

CDR3aa: CSVEVGSSYEQYF
CDR3nt: TGCAGCGTTGAAGTCGGCAGCTCCTACGAGCAGTACTTC
abundance: NA
j_gene: TRBJ2-7
d_gene: NA
v_gene: TRBV29-1

CDR3aa: CASSQPTRSYEQYF
CDR3nt: TGCGCCAGCAGCCAACCGACACGGTCCTACGAGCAGTACTTC
abundance: NA
j_gene: TRBJ2-7
d_gene: NA
v_gene: TRBV4-1

CDR3aa: CASRGWRGRWEQYF
CDR3nt: TGTGCCAGCAGGGGCTGGAGGGGGCGTTGGGAGCAGTACTTC
abundance: NA
j_gene: TRBJ2-7
d_gene: NA
v_gene: TRBV7-9

CDR3aa: CASSSGTYQETQYF
CDR3nt: TGTGCCAGCAGCTCGGGGACGTACCAAGAGACCCAGTACTTC
abundance: NA
j_gene: TRBJ2-5
d_gene: NA
v_gene: TRBV5-8

CDR3aa: CASSMSFSGGQETQYF
CDR3nt: TGTGCCAGCAGCATGTCCTTCAGCGGGGGTCAGGAGACCCAGTACTTC
abundance: NA
j_gene: TRBJ2-5
d_gene: TRBD2
v_gene: TRBV7-2

CDR3aa: CSVESTRTYGYTF
CDR3nt: TGCAGCGTTGAATCCACTCGGACCTATGGCTACACCTTC
abundance: NA
j_gene: TRBJ1-2
d_gene: NA
v_gene: TRBV29-1

CDR3aa: CASSIGQDSPLHF
CDR3nt: TGTGCCAGTAGTATAGGTCAGGATTCACCCCTCCACTTT
abundance: NA
j_gene: TRBJ1-6
d_gene: NA
v_gene: TRBV19

CDR3aa: CASSDRSPAQYF
CDR3nt: TGTGCCAGCAGCGACCGCTCGCCGGCCCAGTACTTC
abundance: once
j_gene: TRBJ2-5
d_gene: NA
v_gene: TRBV7-2

CDR3aa: CASSFWGDGNEQFF
CDR3nt: TGCGCCAGCAGCTTTTGGGGGGATGGGAATGAGCAGTTCTTC
abundance: NA
j_gene: TRBJ2-1
d_gene: NA
v_gene: TRBV5-1

CDR3aa: CSVTGSLYGYTF
CDR3nt: TGCAGCGTCACAGGGTCACTCTATGGCTACACCTTC
abundance: NA
j_gene: TRBJ1-2
d_gene: NA
v_gene: TRBV29-1

CDR3aa: CASSPGTSGAGELFF
CDR3nt: TGTGCCAGCTCACCCGGGACTAGCGGAGCCGGGGAGCTGTTTTTT
abundance: NA
j_gene: TRBJ2-2
d_gene: TRBD2
v_gene: TRBV18

CDR3aa: CASSVYPGGTTDTQYF
CDR3nt: TGTGCCAGCAGCGTATATCCGGGGGGGACCACAGATACGCAGTATTTT
abundance: NA
j_gene: TRBJ2-3
d_gene: TRBD2
v_gene: TRBV9

CDR3aa: CATLIRGQGTGELFF
CDR3nt: TGTGCCACCCTAATAAGGGGACAGGGGACCGGGGAGCTGTTTTTT
abundance: NA
j_gene: TRBJ2-2
d_gene: TRBD1
v_gene: TRBV19

CDR3aa: CASSQTGDLEQYF
CDR3nt: TGTGCCAGCAGCCAGACAGGAGACCTCGAGCAGTACTTC
abundance: NA
j_gene: TRBJ2-7
d_gene: NA
v_gene: TRBV3-1/TRBV3-2

CDR3aa: CASRGQGINSNQPQHF
CDR3nt: TGTGCCAGCAGGGGACAGGGGATCAATAGCAATCAGCCCCAGCATTTT
abundance: NA
j_gene: TRBJ1-5
d_gene: TRBD1
v_gene: TRBV27

CDR3aa: CASSASNNPEEQYF
CDR3nt: TGTGCCAGCAGCGCCTCTAATAACCCTGAGGAGCAGTACTTC
abundance: NA
j_gene: TRBJ2-7
d_gene: NA
v_gene: TRBV6-5

CDR3aa: CASSMGLAGPLGNIQYF
CDR3nt: TGTGCCAGTAGTATGGGACTAGCGGGGCCTCTGGGGAACATTCAGTACTTC
abundance: NA
j_gene: TRBJ2-4
d_gene: TRBD2
v_gene: TRBV19

CDR3aa: CASSLGSGETQYF
CDR3nt: TGCGCCAGCAGCTTAGGGTCGGGAGAGACCCAGTACTTC
abundance: NA
j_gene: TRBJ2-5
d_gene: NA
v_gene: TRBV5-1

CDR3aa: CASSLFVGKREIPNEQYF
CDR3nt: TGTGCCAGCAGCTTATTTGTCGGGAAGCGGGAGATCCCCAACGAGCAGTACTTC
abundance: NA
j_gene: TRBJ2-7
d_gene: TRBD2
v_gene: TRBV7-6

CDR3aa: CASSYSTSGASYEQYF
CDR3nt: TGTGCCAGCAGTTACTCGACTAGCGGAGCCTCCTACGAGCAGTACTTC
abundance: NA
j_gene: TRBJ2-7
d_gene: TRBD2
v_gene: TRBV6-5

CDR3aa: CASSYGARTEAFF
CDR3nt: TGTGCCAGCAGTTACGGGGCAAGGACTGAAGCTTTCTTT
abundance: few
j_gene: TRBJ1-1
d_gene: NA
v_gene: TRBV6-5

CDR3aa: CASSLGQGSDTGELFF
CDR3nt: TGTGCCAGCAGCTTAGGACAGGGATCGGACACCGGGGAGCTGTTTTTT
abundance: few
j_gene: TRBJ2-2
d_gene: TRBD1
v_gene: TRBV5-4

CDR3aa: CASSVMEETEAFF
CDR3nt: TGTGCCAGCAGCGTAATGGAGGAGACGGAAGCTTTCTTT
abundance: NA
j_gene: TRBJ1-1
d_gene: NA
v_gene: TRBV9

CDR3aa: CASSFRQLSGYTF
CDR3nt: TGTGCCAGCAGTTTCAGGCAGCTCTCTGGCTACACCTTC
abundance: NA
j_gene: TRBJ1-2
d_gene: NA
v_gene: TRBV12-3/TRBV12-4

CDR3aa: CASSQRRESTGRNEQFF
CDR3nt: TGTGCCAGCTCACAGCGGCGGGAGAGTACGGGGAGGAATGAGCAGTTCTTC
abundance: NA
j_gene: TRBJ2-1
d_gene: TRBD2
v_gene: TRBV18

CDR3aa: CAWSVGRYKNTEAFF
CDR3nt: TGTGCCTGGAGTGTAGGCAGGTATAAGAACACTGAAGCTTTCTTT
abundance: NA
j_gene: TRBJ1-1
d_gene: NA
v_gene: TRBV30

CDR3aa: CASSSGTPGLRTQYF
CDR3nt: TGTGCCAGCAGCTCCGGGACCCCCGGTTTACGTACGCAGTATTTT
abundance: once
j_gene: TRBJ2-3
d_gene: NA
v_gene: TRBV7-9

CDR3aa: CASKPPWGQGSSNQPQHF
CDR3nt: TGTGCCAGCAAACCCCCCTGGGGACAGGGGTCGTCCAATCAGCCCCAGCATTTT
abundance: few
j_gene: TRBJ1-5
d_gene: TRBD1
v_gene: TRBV28

CDR3aa: CASSYSADEQYF
CDR3nt: TGTGCCAGCAGTTACTCAGCGGACGAGCAGTACTTC
abundance: NA
j_gene: TRBJ2-7
d_gene: NA
v_gene: TRBV6-2/TRBV6-3

CDR3aa: CASSAQGNYGYTF
CDR3nt: TGTGCCAGCAGCGCACAGGGGAACTATGGCTACACCTTC
abundance: NA
j_gene: TRBJ1-2
d_gene: TRBD1
v_gene: TRBV9

CDR3aa: CASSQGGNSGNTIYF
CDR3nt: TGTGCCAGCAGTCAAGGGGGTAACTCTGGAAACACCATATATTTT
abundance: NA
j_gene: TRBJ1-3
d_gene: NA
v_gene: TRBV27

CDR3aa: CASSKRSVETQYF
CDR3nt: TGTGCCAGCAGTAAGCGGTCGGTGGAGACCCAGTACTTC
abundance: NA
j_gene: TRBJ2-5
d_gene: NA
v_gene: TRBV12-3/TRBV12-4

CDR3aa: CASSPKGTGLGETQYF
CDR3nt: TGTGCCAGCAGCCCGAAAGGGACAGGGTTAGGGGAGACCCAGTACTTC
abundance: NA
j_gene: TRBJ2-5
d_gene: TRBD1
v_gene: TRBV3-1/TRBV3-2

CDR3aa: CASSPGTQQPQHF
CDR3nt: TGTGCCAGCTCACCGGGCACCCAGCAGCCCCAGCATTTT
abundance: NA
j_gene: TRBJ1-5
d_gene: NA
v_gene: TRBV18

CDR3aa: CASSSTGTGHGANVLTF
CDR3nt: TGTGCCAGCAGTTCAACCGGGACAGGGCATGGGGCCAACGTCCTGACTTTC
abundance: NA
j_gene: TRBJ2-6
d_gene: TRBD1
v_gene: TRBV28

CDR3aa: CASSLSGLANADTQYF
CDR3nt: TGCGCCAGCAGCCTCTCGGGACTAGCGAACGCAGATACGCAGTATTTT
abundance: NA
j_gene: TRBJ2-3
d_gene: TRBD2
v_gene: TRBV4-1

CDR3aa: CASRNRGDYGYTF
CDR3nt: TGTGCCAGCAGAAACAGGGGTGACTATGGCTACACCTTC
abundance: NA
j_gene: TRBJ1-2
d_gene: TRBD1
v_gene: TRBV9

CDR3aa: CASSQDGGAMYNEQFF
CDR3nt: TGTGCCAGCAGCCAAGACGGGGGGGCGATGTACAATGAGCAGTTCTTC
abundance: NA
j_gene: TRBJ2-1
d_gene: TRBD2
v_gene: TRBV3-1/TRBV3-2

CDR3aa: CASSLTGQGHNEQFF
CDR3nt: TGTGCCAGCAGCCTTACGGGACAGGGACACAATGAGCAGTTCTTC
abundance: NA
j_gene: TRBJ2-1
d_gene: TRBD1
v_gene: TRBV9

CDR3aa: CASSSQGGGQPQHF
CDR3nt: TGCGCCAGCAGCTCTCAGGGGGGTGGTCAGCCCCAGCATTTT
abundance: NA
j_gene: TRBJ1-5
d_gene: TRBD1
v_gene: TRBV5-1